This is a list of T cell receptor beta chains from one sample in a study of shared clonotypes between healthy human individuals. Profiling relied on immunoSEQ multiplex PCR, and the TCRdb table lists in-frame clones only, not all of them. There are some 2 million clones in the sample; roughly 95% occur only once, and 0.9% to 1.5% lies in the top ten. The sample comprised naive CD8+ T cells sorted from blood. The receptors stem from a man between 18 and 35 years old in good health. Both conserved end residues are part of each CDR3. Each record gives: CDR3 protein, CDR3 DNA, clone size, V gene, D gene, J gene. A D gene is named only where the DNA matches it firmly. The size of a clone is reported for some rows only, either as once, few or many, or as a class for expanded clones.

CDR3aa: CASSFLAGGILDTQYF; CDR3nt: TGTGCCAGCAGCTTTCTAGCGGGGGGAATTTTAGATACGCAGTATTTT; abundance: NA; v_gene: TRBV7-2; d_gene: TRBD2; j_gene: TRBJ2-3
CDR3aa: CASSYQIYLDTGELFF; CDR3nt: TGTGCCAGCAGTTACCAAATCTACCTGGACACCGGGGAGCTGTTTTTT; abundance: NA; v_gene: TRBV6-6; d_gene: NA; j_gene: TRBJ2-2
CDR3aa: CASSQDRLNTGELFF; CDR3nt: TGCGCCAGCAGCCAAGATCGACTGAACACCGGGGAGCTGTTTTTT; abundance: NA; v_gene: TRBV4-3; d_gene: NA; j_gene: TRBJ2-2
CDR3aa: CASSPRGGWYGYTF; CDR3nt: TGTGCCAGCAGTCCGCGGGGGGGCTGGTATGGCTACACCTTC; abundance: NA; v_gene: TRBV27; d_gene: NA; j_gene: TRBJ1-2
CDR3aa: CASSPGRGGYGNTIYF; CDR3nt: TGTGCCAGCAGCCCAGGGCGGGGGGGCTACGGAAACACCATATATTTT; abundance: NA; v_gene: TRBV4-2; d_gene: NA; j_gene: TRBJ1-3
CDR3aa: CASSDSAGGTDGKFF; CDR3nt: TGTGCCAGCAGTGACTCCGCGGGAGGGACTGATGGGAAGTTCTTC; abundance: NA; v_gene: TRBV25-1; d_gene: TRBD2; j_gene: TRBJ2-1
CDR3aa: CASSLYPSGNQETQYF; CDR3nt: TGTGCCAGCAGCTTATACCCTAGCGGGAACCAAGAGACCCAGTACTTC; abundance: NA; v_gene: TRBV7-2; d_gene: TRBD2; j_gene: TRBJ2-5
CDR3aa: CASSVGGGSGEQYF; CDR3nt: TGTGCCAGCAGCGTAGGAGGGGGTAGTGGCGAGCAGTACTTC; abundance: NA; v_gene: TRBV9; d_gene: NA; j_gene: TRBJ2-7
CDR3aa: CASSLRGTNEKLFF; CDR3nt: TGTGCCAGCAGTTTGCGGGGTACTAATGAAAAACTGTTTTTT; abundance: NA; v_gene: TRBV28; d_gene: NA; j_gene: TRBJ1-4
CDR3aa: CASSLGQGMSSYEQYF; CDR3nt: TGCGCCAGCAGCTTGGGACAGGGTATGAGCTCCTACGAGCAGTACTTC; abundance: NA; v_gene: TRBV5-1; d_gene: TRBD1; j_gene: TRBJ2-7
CDR3aa: CASTSIGSGTEQFF; CDR3nt: TGTGCCAGCACTTCAATAGGTTCGGGGACTGAGCAGTTCTTC; abundance: NA; v_gene: TRBV6-1; d_gene: NA; j_gene: TRBJ2-1
CDR3aa: CAWDRDTLNTEAFF; CDR3nt: TGTGCCTGGGACAGGGACACCCTGAACACTGAAGCTTTCTTT; abundance: few; v_gene: TRBV30; d_gene: TRBD1; j_gene: TRBJ1-1
CDR3aa: CASSQRGNSYEQYF; CDR3nt: TGCGCCAGCAGCCAACGGGGCAATTCCTACGAGCAGTACTTC; abundance: NA; v_gene: TRBV4-1; d_gene: NA; j_gene: TRBJ2-7
CDR3aa: CASSLSQSMNTEAFF; CDR3nt: TGTGCCAGCAGTTTATCTCAGAGTATGAACACTGAAGCTTTCTTT; abundance: NA; v_gene: TRBV27; d_gene: NA; j_gene: TRBJ1-1
CDR3aa: CAILTGLGGYTF; CDR3nt: TGTGCCATCCTAACAGGGCTAGGGGGCTACACCTTC; abundance: NA; v_gene: TRBV5-4; d_gene: NA; j_gene: TRBJ1-2
CDR3aa: CAISEVLTDTQYF; CDR3nt: TGTGCCATCAGTGAGGTCCTAACAGATACGCAGTATTTT; abundance: NA; v_gene: TRBV10-3; d_gene: NA; j_gene: TRBJ2-3
CDR3aa: CASSFKAGEEYEQYF; CDR3nt: TGTGCCAGCAGTTTTAAGGCAGGGGAGGAGTACGAGCAGTACTTC; abundance: NA; v_gene: TRBV28; d_gene: NA; j_gene: TRBJ2-7
CDR3aa: CASVPGGLGETQYF; CDR3nt: TGCGCCAGCGTCCCCGGTGGATTGGGAGAGACCCAGTACTTC; abundance: once; v_gene: TRBV10-2; d_gene: NA; j_gene: TRBJ2-5
CDR3aa: CAWSEATNEKLFF; CDR3nt: TGTGCCTGGAGTGAGGCAACTAATGAAAAACTGTTTTTT; abundance: NA; v_gene: TRBV30; d_gene: NA; j_gene: TRBJ1-4
CDR3aa: CASSFIRKGGYEQYF; CDR3nt: TGTGCCAGCAGTTTTATCCGCAAGGGTGGATACGAGCAGTACTTC; abundance: NA; v_gene: TRBV28; d_gene: NA; j_gene: TRBJ2-7
CDR3aa: CASSPRWTREKLFF; CDR3nt: TGTGCCAGCAGTCCCCGGTGGACTCGAGAAAAACTGTTTTTT; abundance: NA; v_gene: TRBV6-6; d_gene: NA; j_gene: TRBJ1-4
CDR3aa: CASSVGGSDEQYF; CDR3nt: TGTGCCAGCAGCGTAGGGGGGTCCGACGAGCAGTACTTC; abundance: once; v_gene: TRBV9; d_gene: NA; j_gene: TRBJ2-7
CDR3aa: CASSFGQGVEKLFF; CDR3nt: TGTGCCAGCAGTTTTGGGCAGGGGGTAGAAAAACTGTTTTTT; abundance: NA; v_gene: TRBV27; d_gene: TRBD1; j_gene: TRBJ1-4
CDR3aa: CASSRTGVLSYEQYF; CDR3nt: TGTGCCAGCAGCCGGACAGGGGTCCTCTCCTACGAGCAGTACTTC; abundance: NA; v_gene: TRBV28; d_gene: TRBD1; j_gene: TRBJ2-7
CDR3aa: CASSGSALSGNTIYF; CDR3nt: TGTGCCAGCAGCGGGTCCGCGCTCTCTGGAAACACCATATATTTT; abundance: NA; v_gene: TRBV9; d_gene: NA; j_gene: TRBJ1-3
CDR3aa: CATSRIPGQETQYF; CDR3nt: TGTGCCACCAGCAGAATTCCAGGGCAAGAGACCCAGTACTTC; abundance: NA; v_gene: TRBV15; d_gene: NA; j_gene: TRBJ2-5
CDR3aa: CASSPGVISNQPQHF; CDR3nt: TGTGCCAGCAGTCCAGGGGTCATTAGCAATCAGCCCCAGCATTTT; abundance: NA; v_gene: TRBV27; d_gene: NA; j_gene: TRBJ1-5
CDR3aa: CASSSPAPGQGVGETQYF; CDR3nt: TGTGCCAGCAGCTCACCAGCTCCGGGACAGGGTGTGGGAGAGACCCAGTACTTC; abundance: NA; v_gene: TRBV7-9; d_gene: TRBD1; j_gene: TRBJ2-5
CDR3aa: CASGTGTSYEQYF; CDR3nt: TGTGCCAGCGGGACTGGGACATCCTACGAGCAGTACTTC; abundance: once; v_gene: TRBV19; d_gene: NA; j_gene: TRBJ2-7
CDR3aa: CASSLVTATGELFF; CDR3nt: TGTGCCAGCAGCTTAGTAACTGCCACCGGGGAGCTGTTTTTT; abundance: NA; v_gene: TRBV11-2; d_gene: NA; j_gene: TRBJ2-2
CDR3aa: CASSQEPGNTIYF; CDR3nt: TGTGCCAGCAGCCAAGAGCCTGGAAACACCATATATTTT; abundance: NA; v_gene: TRBV14; d_gene: NA; j_gene: TRBJ1-3
CDR3aa: CASSFGVDQPQHF; CDR3nt: TGTGCCAGCAGTTTTGGTGTGGATCAGCCCCAGCATTTT; abundance: few; v_gene: TRBV27; d_gene: NA; j_gene: TRBJ1-5
CDR3aa: CASSVGEGGYTF; CDR3nt: TGTGCCAGCAGCGTAGGGGAGGGTGGCTACACCTTC; abundance: NA; v_gene: TRBV7-8; d_gene: NA; j_gene: TRBJ1-2
CDR3aa: CASSDQGGEQYF; CDR3nt: TGTGCCAGCAGTGATCAGGGTGGCGAGCAGTACTTC; abundance: NA; v_gene: TRBV2; d_gene: NA; j_gene: TRBJ2-7
CDR3aa: CASSQELPYEQYF; CDR3nt: TGCGCCAGCAGCCAAGAACTACCCTACGAGCAGTACTTC; abundance: NA; v_gene: TRBV4-1; d_gene: NA; j_gene: TRBJ2-7
CDR3aa: CASSSRQGLREQYF; CDR3nt: TGTGCCAGCAGTTCCCGACAGGGTCTGCGGGAGCAGTACTTC; abundance: NA; v_gene: TRBV28; d_gene: TRBD1; j_gene: TRBJ2-7
CDR3aa: CASSESGRSFTEAFF; CDR3nt: TGTGCCAGCAGTGAGTCAGGGAGAAGTTTCACTGAAGCTTTCTTT; abundance: once; v_gene: TRBV2; d_gene: NA; j_gene: TRBJ1-1
CDR3aa: CACQGQDTEAFF; CDR3nt: TGTGCCTGCCAGGGACAGGACACTGAAGCTTTCTTT; abundance: NA; v_gene: TRBV5-4; d_gene: TRBD1; j_gene: TRBJ1-1
CDR3aa: CASSYSGETGELFF; CDR3nt: TGTGCCAGCAGTTACTCCGGGGAGACCGGGGAGCTGTTTTTT; abundance: NA; v_gene: TRBV6-5; d_gene: NA; j_gene: TRBJ2-2
CDR3aa: CAWSPGTHLYTF; CDR3nt: TGTGCCTGGAGTCCCGGGACCCACCTCTACACCTTC; abundance: once; v_gene: TRBV30; d_gene: NA; j_gene: TRBJ1-2
CDR3aa: CAISESLAGLTDTQYF; CDR3nt: TGTGCCATCAGTGAGTCGCTAGCGGGGCTTACAGATACGCAGTATTTT; abundance: NA; v_gene: TRBV10-3; d_gene: TRBD2; j_gene: TRBJ2-3
CDR3aa: CASSFLPNTGELFF; CDR3nt: TGTGCCAGCAGTTTTCTACCAAACACCGGGGAGCTGTTTTTT; abundance: once; v_gene: TRBV27; d_gene: NA; j_gene: TRBJ2-2
CDR3aa: CSVEGGQLSTDTQYF; CDR3nt: TGCAGCGTTGAAGGGGGACAGCTTAGCACAGATACGCAGTATTTT; abundance: NA; v_gene: TRBV29-1; d_gene: TRBD1; j_gene: TRBJ2-3
CDR3aa: CASSSGNEQFF; CDR3nt: TGTGCCAGCAGTTCGGGTAATGAGCAGTTCTTC; abundance: NA; v_gene: TRBV27; d_gene: NA; j_gene: TRBJ2-1
CDR3aa: CASSQGASGYEQYF; CDR3nt: TGTGCCAGCAGCCAGGGGGCTAGCGGATACGAGCAGTACTTC; abundance: NA; v_gene: TRBV13; d_gene: NA; j_gene: TRBJ2-7
CDR3aa: CASRGQGAHYGYTF; CDR3nt: TGTGCCAGTAGAGGACAGGGGGCTCACTATGGCTACACCTTC; abundance: NA; v_gene: TRBV19; d_gene: TRBD1; j_gene: TRBJ1-2
CDR3aa: CASSLGLAGGNEQFF; CDR3nt: TGTGCCAGCAGCTTAGGGCTAGCGGGAGGGAATGAGCAGTTCTTC; abundance: NA; v_gene: TRBV7-6; d_gene: TRBD2; j_gene: TRBJ2-1
CDR3aa: CASGSGGRQPQHF; CDR3nt: TGTGCCAGCGGGTCGGGGGGTCGTCAGCCCCAGCATTTT; abundance: NA; v_gene: TRBV6-5; d_gene: NA; j_gene: TRBJ1-5
CDR3aa: CSVEVADTGELFF; CDR3nt: TGCAGCGTTGAGGTCGCTGACACCGGGGAGCTGTTTTTT; abundance: NA; v_gene: TRBV29-1; d_gene: NA; j_gene: TRBJ2-2
CDR3aa: CASSDQSTGADYGYTF; CDR3nt: TGTGCCAGCAGCGATCAGTCGACAGGCGCCGACTATGGCTACACCTTC; abundance: once; v_gene: TRBV7-9; d_gene: NA; j_gene: TRBJ1-2
CDR3aa: CSVESGDYEQYF; CDR3nt: TGCAGCGTCGAGAGCGGGGATTACGAGCAGTACTTC; abundance: once; v_gene: TRBV29-1; d_gene: TRBD2; j_gene: TRBJ2-7
CDR3aa: CASSPPPGQLNNEQFF; CDR3nt: TGTGCCAGCAGCCCGCCCCCGGGACAGCTTAACAATGAGCAGTTCTTC; abundance: NA; v_gene: TRBV7-9; d_gene: TRBD1; j_gene: TRBJ2-1
CDR3aa: CASSAPPERGYTF; CDR3nt: TGTGCCAGCAGCGCCCCCCCCGAGCGCGGCTACACCTTC; abundance: NA; v_gene: TRBV9; d_gene: NA; j_gene: TRBJ1-2
CDR3aa: CASSSEGYQPQHF; CDR3nt: TGTGCCAGCAGTTCCGAGGGGTATCAGCCCCAGCATTTT; abundance: NA; v_gene: TRBV6-6; d_gene: NA; j_gene: TRBJ1-5
CDR3aa: CAILREGAAAGANVLTF; CDR3nt: TGTGCCATATTGCGTGAGGGGGCGGCGGCTGGGGCCAACGTCCTGACTTTC; abundance: once; v_gene: TRBV10-3; d_gene: TRBD1; j_gene: TRBJ2-6
CDR3aa: CSAPWGYGYTF; CDR3nt: TGCAGTGCTCCCTGGGGCTATGGCTACACCTTC; abundance: NA; v_gene: TRBV20-1; d_gene: NA; j_gene: TRBJ1-2